The 2 T cell receptor beta chains presented below share a single source sample, sequenced in a study of human T cells and chemical hapten exposure. The time point here: patch test 2, 6 weeks after DPC sensitization. Treatment meaning: therapeutic diphenylcyclopropenone sensitization with weekly scalp DPC. Via MiXCR, TCRdb re-called the RACE reads, giving one row per CDR3 protein. The data contain hundreds of thousands of distinct CDR3 sequences, roughly 6% of them singletons. Material: whole blood, obtained in connection with sensitization to the hapten diphenylcyclopropenone (DPC). The source is a woman younger than 35 with alopecia areata. Some clones in this sample may be carry-over from other donors' samples.

Written as DNA, the CDR3 is TGTGCCAGCAGCCCTAGACAGCAAAGCTCTGGAAACACCATATATTTT. It codes for CASSPRQQSSGNTIYF. The gene calls are TRBV6-6 and TRBJ1-3, with TRBD1 as a possible D gene (5 bases). The CDR3 spans 16 residues. Germline V gene lookup returns CDR1 MNHNY and CDR2 SVGAGI (reference sequence). Trimming stripped 6 bases from V and 0 bases from J, with 15 bases between.

This clonotype was observed a handful of times. V and J are TRBV5-5 and TRBJ1-1, with 8 positions matching TRBD1. Germline V CDR1 and CDR2: SGHKS, YYEKEE (reference sequence). This CDR3 comprises 15 residues. J was trimmed by 11 bases and V by 4 bases; bases with no gene match: 16. CDR3 sequence reads: CASSLEPSSGGKAFF. The CDR3 coding sequence is TGTGCCAGCAGCCTGGAGCCCAGTTCAGGGGGCAAGGCTTTCTTT.